This T cell receptor (beta chain) is from a study of blood T cell repertoires in COVID-19. Study-wide background: The samples span acute and convalescent COVID-19 from the United States, Italy and Spain. T cells, B-cell-depleted T cells, or PBMCs provided the cDNA or gDNA that served as material.

Original analysis: Reference gene primer amplification gave nucleated cell count estimates. The protocol was immunoSEQ multiplex PCR, while the TCRdb copy is restricted to in-frame clones and leaves out a portion. The V and J calls and the clone size are those of that table, but D and trimming were determined from the DNA. The table lists 130,000 to 150,000 clones, around 85% of them singletons. This TCR was recovered from a woman aged 55-75 years with COVID-19, enrolled during active disease. Material for sequencing was peripheral blood.

The CDR3 DNA reads TGTGCCAGCAGCCCCCGGGACAGATACGAGCAGTACTTC. Translation: CASSPRDRYEQYF. This sequence joins TRBV9 and TRBJ2-7; 7 positions match TRBD1. The J segment lost 4 bases and the V segment lost 4 bases, leaving 5 bases of the junction unmatched. The germline CDR1 and CDR2 sequences are SGDLS and YYNGEE. The CDR3 totals 13 residues.